The clone carrying this T cell receptor (beta chain) was counted only a few times. Its antigen is unknown. The data were obtained in a study of cytomegalovirus exposure and HLA in healthy donors. Overall study context: Caucasian-associated ancestry cluster membership applied to 75% to 85% of approximately 400 genotyped donors. Study-wide results and caveats: The listing of roughly 160 TCR beta chains classed them as cytomegalovirus-associated. According to an earlier analysis, most TCR beta V segments yielded productive rearrangements about 90% or about 30% of the time.

J lost 4 bases, V lost 6 bases, and 12 bases had no gene match. Germline-derived CDR1 and CDR2 are MDHEN and SYDVKM. The CDR3 is made up of 17 amino acids. With 60 Vbeta and 13 Jbeta primers, the PCR was carried out. The repertoire was sequenced with immunoSEQ multiplex PCR; TCRdb's copy has only in-frame clones and lacks some. The sample includes approximately 300,000 clones, approximately 85% of them seen just once. Nominal health characterized the donors when sampled, though unrecorded immune exposures were likely. Sequenced: PBMCs. The clonotype comes from a woman in her forties in good health and CMV-seropositive. The rearrangement links TRBV28 to TRBJ2-5; 12 bases fit TRBD2. The CDR3 DNA is TGTGCCAGCAGACGGACTAGCGGGAAAGGGGGGGGAGAGACCCAGTACTTC. This encodes CASRRTSGKGGGETQYF. Looking up the rest from reference TRBV28 and TRBJ2-5 gives the full variable domain: DVKVTQSSRYLVKRTGEKVFLECVQDMDHENMFWYRQDPGLGLRLIYFSYDVKMKEKGDIPEGYSVSREKKERFSLILESASTNQTSMYLCASRRTSGKGGGETQYFGPGTRLLVL.